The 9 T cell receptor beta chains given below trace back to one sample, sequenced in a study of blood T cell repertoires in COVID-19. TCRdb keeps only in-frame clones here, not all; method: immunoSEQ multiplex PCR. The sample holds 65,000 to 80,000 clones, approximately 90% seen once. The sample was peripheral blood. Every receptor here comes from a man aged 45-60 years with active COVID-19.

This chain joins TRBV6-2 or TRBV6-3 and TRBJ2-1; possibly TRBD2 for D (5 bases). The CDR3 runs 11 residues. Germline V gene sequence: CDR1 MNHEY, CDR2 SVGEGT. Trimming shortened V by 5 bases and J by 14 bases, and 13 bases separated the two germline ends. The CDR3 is CASSEGFGKFF. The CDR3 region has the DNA TGTGCCAGCAGTGAGGGTTTTGGGAAGTTCTTC.

The chain's CDR3 is CASGLATTGPNTDTQYF. As DNA, the CDR3 is TGTGCTAGTGGTTTGGCAACAACAGGGCCTAACACAGATACGCAGTATTTT. The V gene is TRBV12-5, the J gene TRBJ2-3; D perhaps matches TRBD1 (6 bases). Germline assignment: CDR1 LGHNT and CDR2 FRNRAP. The CDR3 runs 17 residues. Between the trimmed V and J ends, which lost 1 base and 2 bases, there was a span of 16 bases.

The CDR3 bases are TGTGCCAGCTCACCTTATGGAGATACCATATATTTT. Residues: CASSPYGDTIYF. The chain has TRBV18 and TRBJ1-3; D uncertain. The V end lost 3 bases, the J end lost 10 bases, and 10 bases lay between the germline ends. The CDR3 spans 12 residues. From germline, CDR1 is KGHSH and CDR2 LQKENI.

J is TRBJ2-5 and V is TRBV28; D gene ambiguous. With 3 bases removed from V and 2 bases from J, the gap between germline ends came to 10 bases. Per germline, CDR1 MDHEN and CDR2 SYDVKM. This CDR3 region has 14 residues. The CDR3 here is CASSFMTLQETQYF. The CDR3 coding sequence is TGTGCCAGCAGTTTTATGACATTACAAGAGACCCAGTACTTC.

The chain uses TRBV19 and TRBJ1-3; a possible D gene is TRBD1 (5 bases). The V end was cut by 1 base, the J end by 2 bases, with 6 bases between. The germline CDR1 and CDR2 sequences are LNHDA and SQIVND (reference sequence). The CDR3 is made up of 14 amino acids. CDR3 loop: CASSIGTTGNTIYF. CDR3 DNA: TGTGCCAGTAGTATAGGGACAACTGGAAACACCATATATTTT.

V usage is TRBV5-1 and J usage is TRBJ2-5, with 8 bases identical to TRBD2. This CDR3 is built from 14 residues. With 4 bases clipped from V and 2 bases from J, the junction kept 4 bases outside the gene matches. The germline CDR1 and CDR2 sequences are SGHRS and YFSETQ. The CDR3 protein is CASSPGGGQETQYF. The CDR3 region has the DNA TGCGCCAGCAGCCCCGGGGGGGGTCAAGAGACCCAGTACTTC. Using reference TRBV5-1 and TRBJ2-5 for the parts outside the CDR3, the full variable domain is KAGVTQTPRYLIKTRGQQVTLSCSPISGHRSVSWYQQTPGQGLQFLFEYFSETQRNKGNFPGRFSGRQFSNSRSEMNVSTLELGDSALYLCASSPGGGQETQYFGPGTRLLVL.

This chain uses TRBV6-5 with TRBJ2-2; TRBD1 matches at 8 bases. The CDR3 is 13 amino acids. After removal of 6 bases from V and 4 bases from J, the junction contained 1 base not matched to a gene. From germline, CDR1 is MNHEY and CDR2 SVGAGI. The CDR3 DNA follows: TGTGCCAGCAGAGGACAGGGCACCGGGGAGCTGTTTTTT. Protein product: CASRGQGTGELFF.

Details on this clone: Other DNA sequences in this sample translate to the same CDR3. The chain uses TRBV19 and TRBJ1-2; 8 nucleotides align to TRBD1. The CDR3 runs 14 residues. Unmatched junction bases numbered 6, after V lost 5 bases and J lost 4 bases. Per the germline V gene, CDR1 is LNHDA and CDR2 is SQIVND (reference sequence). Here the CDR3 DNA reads TGTGCCAGTAGTCCGAGAGGACAGGGCTATGGCTACACCTTC. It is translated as CASSPRGQGYGYTF.

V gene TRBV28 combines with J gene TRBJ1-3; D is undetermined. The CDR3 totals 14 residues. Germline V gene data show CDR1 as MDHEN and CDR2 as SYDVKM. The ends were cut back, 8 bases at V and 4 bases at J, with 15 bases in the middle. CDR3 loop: CASSLEGRGNTIYF. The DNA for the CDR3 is TGTGCCAGCTCCCTAGAAGGGAGAGGAAACACCATATATTTT.